Shown below are 19 T cell receptor beta chains from a single sample sequenced in a study of a mutant IDH1 vaccine in newly diagnosed glioma. Time point here: baseline, week 1 (first vaccination visit). The treatment was: pre-vaccination baseline after standard-of-care therapy. Only in-frame clones appear in the TCRdb table, and some are missing; sequencing was by immunoSEQ multiplex PCR. In the table there are about 96,000 clones, about 82% of which are singletons. The sequencing here drew on PBMCs, taken from a glioma patient treated with radiotherapy, temozolomide or both. These receptors were collected from a man aged 35 to 55 with glioma.

The chain employs TRBV12-2 and TRBJ2-7; the D call in the table, TRBD2, was not verified against the DNA. TRBV12-2 is deemed a pseudogene. CDR3 size: 18 residues. For the CDR3, the DNA is TGTGCAAGTCGCTTAGGCCCCGGTGAGAGGGTGTATCCCTACGAGCAGTACTTC. Amino acids: CASRLGPGERVYPYEQYF.

The rearrangement uses TRBV6-5 and TRBJ1-4, with D tentatively TRBD1 (5 bases). CDR3 size: 16 residues. The germline V gene encodes CDR1 MNHEY and CDR2 SVGAGI. V was cut by 4 bases and J by 10 bases, with 22 bases left in between. CDR3 sequence: CASSSRTGTPSGKLFF. DNA for the CDR3: TGTGCCAGCAGTTCCCGGACCGGGACCCCCTCCGGAAAACTGTTTTTT.

The chain links TRBV7-2 to TRBJ2-7; possibly TRBD1 or TRBD2 for D (7 bases each). Germline loops: CDR1 SGHTA, CDR2 FQGNSA. V lost 3 bases to trimming and J lost 0 bases, with 15 bases between them. This CDR3 comprises 16 residues. The DNA of the CDR3 is TGTGCCAGCAGCTTCCAATCAGGGGGGGCCTCCTACGAGCAGTACTTC. Its translation: CASSFQSGGASYEQYF.

The V call is TRBV28, the J call TRBJ1-1; D uncertain. The CDR3 spans 10 residues. The germline V gene has CDR1 MDHEN and CDR2 SYDVKM. The V gene lost 7 bases and the J gene lost 3 bases, with 3 bases spanning the gap. CDR3 region: CASTDTEAFF. Here the CDR3 DNA reads TGTGCCAGCACTGACACTGAAGCTTTCTTT.

The V gene is TRBV2, the J gene TRBJ1-3; possibly TRBD1 for D (5 bases). Between the trimmed V and J ends, which lost 0 bases and 2 bases, there was a span of 11 bases. The CDR3 contains 16 residues. Looked up from germline, CDR1 is SNHLY and CDR2 is FYNNEI. CDR3 DNA: TGTGCCAGCAGTGAAGCCTTACAGGTTGCTGGAAACACCATATATTTT. Residues: CASSEALQVAGNTIYF.

V is TRBV11-2 and J is TRBJ2-5; no definite D call. This CDR3 has 13 residues. Trimming took off 0 bases at V and 5 bases at J, with 7 bases between the two ends. Germline assignment: CDR1 SGHAT and CDR2 FQNNGV. CDR3 DNA sequence: TGTGCCAGCAGCTTAGAAACCTTCGAGACCCAGTACTTC. This encodes CASSLETFETQYF.

This chain uses TRBV7-2 with TRBJ2-5; 7 nucleotides align to TRBD2. The CDR3 sequence is 16 residues long. Trimming took 3 bases from V and 2 from J; bases not matched to a gene: 9. The germline CDR1 and CDR2 sequences are SGHTA and FQGNSA. CDR3 sequence: CASSFSTSRGQETQYF. The CDR3 coding sequence is TGTGCCAGCAGCTTCTCGACTAGCCGCGGGCAAGAGACCCAGTACTTC.

The V call is TRBV20-1, the J call TRBJ2-1; D unclear. CDR3 length equals 11 residues. V was cut by 6 bases and J by 6 bases, with 9 bases left in between. Germline-derived CDR1 and CDR2 are DFQATT and SNEGSKA (reference sequence). CDR3 bases: TGCAGTGCGAAACTTCCCAATGAGCAGTTCTTC. Translated, it gives CSAKLPNEQFF.

This chain uses TRBV6-1 with TRBJ2-5, with D unclear. Germline assignment: CDR1 MNHNS and CDR2 SASEGT. V was clipped by 5 bases and J by 4 bases, with 8 bases between them. This CDR3 comprises 12 residues. Written as DNA, the CDR3 is TGTGCCAGCAGTTCCGTTCGAGAGACCCAGTACTTC. The encoded protein is CASSSVRETQYF.

The chain joins TRBV4-2 to TRBJ1-1, with 11 bases fitting TRBD1. This CDR3 is built from 18 residues. The trim removed 3 bases at V and 4 bases at J, leaving 13 bases unmatched. Germline loops: CDR1 LGHNA, CDR2 YNFKEQ. For the CDR3, the DNA is TGTGCCAGCAGCCACCCTAGCCCAGGACAGGGGGCGGGCACTGAAGCTTTCTTT. Its translation is CASSHPSPGQGAGTEAFF.

This clone was seen once. V usage is TRBV30 and J usage is TRBJ2-7; 7 nucleotides match TRBD1. The CDR3 covers 15 residues. Germline values: CDR1 GTSNPN, CDR2 SVGIG (reference sequence). The V segment lost 4 bases and the J segment 0 bases; nucleotides outside the gene matches: 9. The CDR3 region has the DNA TGTGCCTGGACCCTACTAGACAGGGCCTCCTACGAGCAGTACTTC. Translated: CAWTLLDRASYEQYF.

The V call is TRBV10-1, the J call TRBJ2-7; possible D gene TRBD1, 5 bases. V lost 1 base and J lost 3, with 19 bases in between. The germline V gene has CDR1 WNHNN and CDR2 SYGVQD (reference sequence). CDR3 length equals 17 residues. CDR3 region: CASSELGIQAGGYEQYF. The CDR3 bases are TGCGCCAGCAGTGAGTTGGGTATACAGGCTGGCGGCTACGAGCAGTACTTC.

The chain couples TRBV5-4 to TRBJ1-2; tentative D call: TRBD1 (6 bases). V lost 1 base to trimming and J lost 3 bases, with 7 bases between them. Looked up from germline, CDR1 is SGHNT and CDR2 is YYREEE (reference sequence). This CDR3 is built from 13 residues. The CDR3 loop is CASSLPGDYGYTF. The CDR3 nucleotides are TGTGCCAGCAGCTTGCCAGGGGACTATGGCTACACCTTC.

Comment on this clone: Other DNA sequences in this sample translate to the same CDR3. This chain joins TRBV18 and TRBJ2-1; 9 positions agree with TRBD1. Losses at the gene ends were 5 bases for V and 3 bases for J; bases not matched to a gene: 14. This CDR3 is built from 18 residues. Germline lookup yields CDR1 KGHSH and CDR2 LQKENI. In DNA, the CDR3 is TGTGCCAGCTCATCAAGGATGGGACAGGGCGGGTTCTACAATGAGCAGTTCTTC. It is translated as CASSSRMGQGGFYNEQFF.

The CDR3 sequence is CSVADGRAYYGYTF. The CDR3, as DNA: TGCAGCGTTGCCGACGGGAGGGCTTACTATGGCTACACCTTC. The chain is built from TRBV29-1 and TRBJ1-2; the D is unclear. The V and J ends lost 4 bases and 3 bases respectively, with 15 bases between them. In germline, CDR1 is SQVTM, CDR2 ANQGSEA. The CDR3 length is 14 residues.

This rearrangement joins TRBV9 to TRBJ2-5; D may match TRBD1 or TRBD2 (6 bases each). CDR1 SGDLS and CDR2 YYNGEE come from the germline V gene. The CDR3 is 15 residues long. V lost 0 bases, J lost 5 bases, and 14 bases lay in between. CDR3 sequence: CASSVDRGHWETQYF. The CDR3 DNA reads as TGTGCCAGCAGCGTAGACCGGGGGCATTGGGAGACCCAGTACTTC. The variable domain in full, completed from reference TRBV9 and TRBJ2-5, reads DSGVTQTPKHLITATGQRVTLRCSPRSGDLSVYWYQQSLDQGLQFLIQYYNGEERAKGNILERFSAQQFPDLHSELNLSSLELGDSALYFCASSVDRGHWETQYFGPGTRLLVL.

This sequence joins TRBV7-2 and TRBJ2-5; D is possibly TRBD1 (5 bases). The CDR3 is 16 residues long. Germline V gives CDR1 SGHTA, CDR2 FQGNSA. V lost 5 bases and J 5 bases, leaving 21 bases between the germline ends. The CDR3 loop is CASSQTQGLLGETQYF. The CDR3 DNA sequence: TGTGCCAGCAGCCAAACCCAGGGCCTCCTTGGGGAGACCCAGTACTTC.

The CDR3 sequence: CASSLEIQETQYF. CDR3 nucleotides: TGTGCCAGCAGCTTGGAAATCCAAGAGACCCAGTACTTC. The genes are TRBV5-4 and TRBJ2-5; D is ambiguous. The CDR3 has 13 amino acids. Germline CDR1 and CDR2: SGHNT and YYREEE (reference sequence). The germline V and J ends were trimmed by 0 bases and 1 base, with 4 bases remaining between them.

The chain is built from TRBV20-1 and TRBJ2-1; D uncertain. CDR1 is DFQATT and CDR2 is SNEGSKA in the germline V gene (reference sequence). Trimming removed 5 bases at V and 8 bases at J, with 10 bases between. The CDR3 has 11 amino acids. CDR3 region: CSALESYEQFF. The CDR3 DNA follows: TGCAGTGCTCTGGAGAGCTATGAGCAGTTCTTC.